A single sample is the source of the 4 T cell receptor beta chains below, sequenced in a study of PD-1 blockade in classical Hodgkin lymphoma. Sample time point: cycle 4 day 1 (C4D1), after about 6 weeks of nivolumab. No patient escaped relapse after autologous stem cell transplantation, and brentuximab vedotin exposure varied. The CD8+ T cells came from thawed PBMCs through magnetic negative selection. Repertoires were generated with immunoSEQ multiplex PCR, while TCRdb's copy carries only in-frame clones and drops some. Of some 15,000 clones in the sample, approximately 91% are singletons; the top ten hold about 18%. The source material was CD8+ T cells from blood, sampled before the fourth cycle of nivolumab. The receptors were sampled from a human donor with classical Hodgkin lymphoma.

This chain connects TRBV7-9 to TRBJ2-3, with TRBD2 identical over 14 bases. The CDR3 is 15 residues long. The junction had 5 bases not matched to a gene; V was cut back by 5 bases and J by 7 bases. Per the germline V gene, CDR1 is SEHNR and CDR2 is FQNEAQ (reference sequence). CDR3 nucleotide sequence: TGTGCCAGCAGCAAGGGACTAGCGGGGGAAAATACGCAGTATTTT. Amino acids: CASSKGLAGENTQYF.

This chain connects TRBV25-1 to TRBJ2-7; 9 bases are a match to TRBD2. CDR3 length: 14 amino acids. Germline V gene lookup returns CDR1 MGHDK and CDR2 SYGVNS. J was trimmed by 7 bases and V by 3 bases; bases with no gene match: 7. The CDR3: CASSEAGGPGEQYF. Written as DNA, the CDR3 is TGTGCCAGCAGTGAGGCGGGAGGGCCGGGGGAGCAGTACTTC.

The chain joins TRBV4-1 to TRBJ2-5, with D hard to call. The J call is doubtful: the DNA matches TRBJ2-7 better. In germline, CDR1 is MGHRA, CDR2 YSYEKL. CDR3 length: 13 amino acids. CDR3 nucleotides: TGCGCCAGCAGCCAAGGAGACGCCTACGAGCAGTACTTC. This translates into CASSQGDAYEQYF.

A word on this clone: One end of the junction varies from germline; a read error may be responsible. This chain links TRBV7-7 with TRBJ2-7; 8 positions agree with TRBD1. CDR1 and CDR2 from the germline V gene are SSHAT and FNYEAQ (reference sequence). The CDR3 covers 13 residues. CDR3 nucleotides: TGTGCTAGCAGCTATGGACAGGGCGGCGAGCAGTACTTC. This codes for CASSYGQGGEQYF.